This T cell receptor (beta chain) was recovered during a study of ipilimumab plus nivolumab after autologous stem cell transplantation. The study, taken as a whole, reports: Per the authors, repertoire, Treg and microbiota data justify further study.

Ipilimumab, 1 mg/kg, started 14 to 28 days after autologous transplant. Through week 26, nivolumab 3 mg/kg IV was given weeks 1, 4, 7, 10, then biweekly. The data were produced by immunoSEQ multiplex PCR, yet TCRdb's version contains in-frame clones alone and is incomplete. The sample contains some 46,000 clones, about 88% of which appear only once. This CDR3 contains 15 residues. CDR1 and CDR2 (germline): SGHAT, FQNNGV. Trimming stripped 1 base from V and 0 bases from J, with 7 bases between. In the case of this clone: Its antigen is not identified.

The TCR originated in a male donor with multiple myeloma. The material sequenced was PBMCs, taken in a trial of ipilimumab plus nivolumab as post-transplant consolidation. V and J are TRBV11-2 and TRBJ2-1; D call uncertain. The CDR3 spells CASSLGVNSYNEQFF. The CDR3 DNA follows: TGTGCCAGCAGCTTAGGGGTAAACTCCTACAATGAGCAGTTCTTC.